Sample share makes the clone carrying this T cell receptor beta chain medium-sized. What it recognizes is unknown. Time point given: sample taken at primary tumor resection. Unsorted whole RNA of tumor, nontumor lung or frozen PBMC was sequenced. The donors were about 67 patients with non-small cell lung cancer that was early-stage and untreated. This record comes from a study of spatial heterogeneity in lung cancer. Study results and limitations: Compared with follow-up, resection was when ubiquitous expanded tumor TCRs appeared in blood more.

Single TCR cDNA molecules each had their own unique molecular identifier. TCRdb passed the 5' RACE reads through MiXCR, listing each CDR3 protein once. The data contain about 12,000 distinct CDR3 sequences, 13% to 15% of them singletons. The length of the CDR3 is 12 residues. V was pared by 1 base and J by 6 bases, with 4 bases between. CDR1 is LGHDT, CDR2 YNNKEL, per germline (reference sequence). The sample was PBMCs, taken at surgery. This sequence originates from a female donor with early-stage non-small cell lung cancer. J is TRBJ1-5 and V is TRBV3-1; D unclear. The CDR3 here is CASSQGRQPQHF. The CDR3 DNA reads TGTGCCAGCAGCCAAGGACGTCAGCCCCAGCATTTT.